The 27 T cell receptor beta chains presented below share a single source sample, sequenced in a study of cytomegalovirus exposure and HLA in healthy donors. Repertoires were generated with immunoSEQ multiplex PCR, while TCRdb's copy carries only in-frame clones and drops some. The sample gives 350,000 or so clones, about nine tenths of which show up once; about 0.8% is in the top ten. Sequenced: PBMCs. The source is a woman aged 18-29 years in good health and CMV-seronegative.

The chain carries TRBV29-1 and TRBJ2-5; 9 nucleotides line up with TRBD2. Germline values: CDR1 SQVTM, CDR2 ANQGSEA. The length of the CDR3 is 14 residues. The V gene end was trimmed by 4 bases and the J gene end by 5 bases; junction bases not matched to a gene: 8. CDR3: CSVVIAGAWETQYF. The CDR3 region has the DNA TGCAGCGTTGTAATAGCGGGAGCGTGGGAGACCCAGTACTTC.

The CDR3 is CASSLAGGSEAGSYEQYF. CDR3 DNA: TGTGCCAGCAGCTTGGCAGGGGGCTCGGAAGCGGGCTCCTACGAGCAGTACTTC. This chain uses TRBV7-2 with TRBJ2-7, with 8 bases lining up with TRBD1. There are 18 residues in the CDR3. V trimming: 3 bases; J trimming: 0 bases; junction bases outside the gene matches: 13. Germline V lookup: CDR1 SGHTA, CDR2 FQGNSA.

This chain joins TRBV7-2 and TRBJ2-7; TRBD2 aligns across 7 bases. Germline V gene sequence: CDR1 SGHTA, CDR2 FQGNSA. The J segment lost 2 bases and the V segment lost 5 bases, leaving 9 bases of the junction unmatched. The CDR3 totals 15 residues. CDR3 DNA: TGTGCCAGCAGCCGCTTCGCGGGGGACCCCTACGAGCAGTACTTC. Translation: CASSRFAGDPYEQYF.

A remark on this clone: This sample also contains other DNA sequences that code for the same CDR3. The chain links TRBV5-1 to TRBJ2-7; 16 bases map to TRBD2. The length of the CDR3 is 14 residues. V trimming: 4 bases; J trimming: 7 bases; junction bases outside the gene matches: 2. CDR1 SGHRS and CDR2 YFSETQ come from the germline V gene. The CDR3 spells CASSLGLAGGEQYF. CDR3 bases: TGCGCCAGCAGCCTGGGACTAGCGGGAGGGGAGCAGTACTTC.

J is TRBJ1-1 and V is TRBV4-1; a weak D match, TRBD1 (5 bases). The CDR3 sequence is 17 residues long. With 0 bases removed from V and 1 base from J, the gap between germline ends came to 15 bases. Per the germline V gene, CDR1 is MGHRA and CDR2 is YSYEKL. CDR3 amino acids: CASSQDGVGVGNTEAFF. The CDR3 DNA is TGCGCCAGCAGCCAAGATGGGGTAGGGGTGGGGAACACTGAAGCTTTCTTT.

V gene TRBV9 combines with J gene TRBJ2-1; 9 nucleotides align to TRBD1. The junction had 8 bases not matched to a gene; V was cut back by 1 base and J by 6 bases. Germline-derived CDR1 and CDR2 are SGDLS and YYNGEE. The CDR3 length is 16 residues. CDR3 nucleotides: TGTGCCAGCAGCGTAATACCCGGGACAGGGACCAATGAGCAGTTCTTC. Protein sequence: CASSVIPGTGTNEQFF.

CDR3 nucleotides: TGTGCCTTGACGGGGTCCCACAATGAGCAGTTCTTC. It specifies CALTGSHNEQFF. The chain carries TRBV28 and TRBJ2-1; weak D call: TRBD2 (5 bases). Germline values: CDR1 MDHEN, CDR2 SYDVKM. This CDR3 spans 12 amino acids. V lost 11 bases to trimming and J lost 5 bases, with 13 bases between them. Supplemented by reference TRBV28 and TRBJ2-1, the full variable domain reads DVKVTQSSRYLVKRTGEKVFLECVQDMDHENMFWYRQDPGLGLRLIYFSYDVKMKEKGDIPEGYSVSREKKERFSLILESASTNQTSMYLCALTGSHNEQFFGPGTRLTVL.

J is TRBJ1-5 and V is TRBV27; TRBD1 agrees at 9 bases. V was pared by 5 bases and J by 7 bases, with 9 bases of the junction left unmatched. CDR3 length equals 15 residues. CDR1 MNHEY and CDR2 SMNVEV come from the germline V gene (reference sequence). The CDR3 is CASSHRDRAGQPQHF. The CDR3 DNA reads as TGTGCCAGCAGTCACCGGGACAGGGCAGGACAGCCCCAGCATTTT.

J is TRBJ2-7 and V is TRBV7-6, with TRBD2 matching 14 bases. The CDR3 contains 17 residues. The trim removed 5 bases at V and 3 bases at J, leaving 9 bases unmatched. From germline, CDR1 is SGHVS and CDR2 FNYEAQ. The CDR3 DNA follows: TGTGCCAGCAGCCGAGGACTAGCGGGAGGCTTGGGCTACGAGCAGTACTTC. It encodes CASSRGLAGGLGYEQYF.

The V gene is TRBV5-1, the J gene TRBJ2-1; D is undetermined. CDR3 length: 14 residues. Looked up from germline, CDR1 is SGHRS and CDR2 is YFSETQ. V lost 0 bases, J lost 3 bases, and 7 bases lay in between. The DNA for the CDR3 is TGCGCCAGCAGCTTGGGTCTAGACTACAATGAGCAGTTCTTC. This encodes CASSLGLDYNEQFF.

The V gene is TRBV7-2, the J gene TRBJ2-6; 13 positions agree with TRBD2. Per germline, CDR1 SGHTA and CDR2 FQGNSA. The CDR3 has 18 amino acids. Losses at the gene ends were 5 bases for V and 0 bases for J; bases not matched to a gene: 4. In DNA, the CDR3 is TGTGCCAGCAGCGCCGGACTAGCGGGGGCCTCTGGGGCCAACGTCCTGACTTTC. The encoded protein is CASSAGLAGASGANVLTF.

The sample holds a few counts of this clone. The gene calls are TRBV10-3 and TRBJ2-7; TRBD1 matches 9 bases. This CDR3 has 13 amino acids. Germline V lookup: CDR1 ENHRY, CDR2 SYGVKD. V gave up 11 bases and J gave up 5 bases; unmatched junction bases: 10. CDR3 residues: CAAARTGEDEQYF. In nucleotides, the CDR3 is TGTGCCGCCGCGCGGACAGGGGAGGACGAGCAGTACTTC.

The CDR3 protein is CAISPTGFDEQYF. For the CDR3, the DNA is TGTGCCATCAGCCCTACAGGGTTCGACGAGCAGTACTTC. The gene calls are TRBV10-3 and TRBJ2-7; tentatively, D is TRBD1 (6 bases). The CDR3 is 13 residues long. Looked up from germline, CDR1 is ENHRY and CDR2 is SYGVKD. With 6 bases removed from V and 5 bases from J, the gap between germline ends came to 14 bases.

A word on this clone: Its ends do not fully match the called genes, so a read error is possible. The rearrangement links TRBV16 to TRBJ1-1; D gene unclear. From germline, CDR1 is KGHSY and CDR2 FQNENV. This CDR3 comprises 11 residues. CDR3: CASSHDTEAFF. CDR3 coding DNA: TGTGCCAGCAGCCACGACACCGAAGCTTTCTTT. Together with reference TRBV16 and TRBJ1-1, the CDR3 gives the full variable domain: GEEVAQTPKHLVRGEGQKAKLYCAPIKGHSYVFWYQQVLKNEFKFLISFQNENVFDETGMPKERFSAKCLPNSPCSLEIQATKLEDSAVYFCASSHDTEAFFGQGTRLTVV.

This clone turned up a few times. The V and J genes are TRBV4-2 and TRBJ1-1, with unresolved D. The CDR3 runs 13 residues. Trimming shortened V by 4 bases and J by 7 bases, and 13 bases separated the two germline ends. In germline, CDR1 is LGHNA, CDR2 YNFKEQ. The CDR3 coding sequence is TGTGCCAGCAGCCGAACGAGGGAGGGTGAAGCTTTCTTT. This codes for CASSRTREGEAFF.

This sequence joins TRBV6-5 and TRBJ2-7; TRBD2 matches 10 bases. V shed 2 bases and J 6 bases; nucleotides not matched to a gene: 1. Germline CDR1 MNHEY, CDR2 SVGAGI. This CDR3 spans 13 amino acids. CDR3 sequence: CASSYSGRVEQYF. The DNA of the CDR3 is TGTGCCAGCAGTTACAGCGGGAGGGTCGAGCAGTACTTC.

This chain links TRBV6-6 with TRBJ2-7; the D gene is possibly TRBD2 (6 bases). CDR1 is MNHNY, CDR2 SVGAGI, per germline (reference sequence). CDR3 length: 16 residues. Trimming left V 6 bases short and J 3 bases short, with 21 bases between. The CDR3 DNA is TGTGCCAGCAGGTCTGCTTTGGGGGGAACGGTCTACGAGCAGTACTTC. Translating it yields CASRSALGGTVYEQYF.

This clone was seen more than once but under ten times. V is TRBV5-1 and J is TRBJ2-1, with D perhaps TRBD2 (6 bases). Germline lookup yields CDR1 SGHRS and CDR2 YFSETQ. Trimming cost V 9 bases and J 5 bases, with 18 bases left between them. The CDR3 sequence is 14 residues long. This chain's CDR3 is CATRRELANNEQFF. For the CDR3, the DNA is TGCGCCACCAGACGGGAGCTAGCAAACAATGAGCAGTTCTTC.

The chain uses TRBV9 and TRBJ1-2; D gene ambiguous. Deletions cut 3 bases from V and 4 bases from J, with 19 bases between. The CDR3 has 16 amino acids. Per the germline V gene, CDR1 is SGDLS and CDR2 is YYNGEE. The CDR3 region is CASSAGGLKDPYGYTF. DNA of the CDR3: TGTGCCAGCAGCGCTGGAGGGTTGAAGGACCCCTATGGCTACACCTTC. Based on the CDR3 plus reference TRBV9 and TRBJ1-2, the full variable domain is DSGVTQTPKHLITATGQRVTLRCSPRSGDLSVYWYQQSLDQGLQFLIQYYNGEERAKGNILERFSAQQFPDLHSELNLSSLELGDSALYFCASSAGGLKDPYGYTFGSGTRLTVV.

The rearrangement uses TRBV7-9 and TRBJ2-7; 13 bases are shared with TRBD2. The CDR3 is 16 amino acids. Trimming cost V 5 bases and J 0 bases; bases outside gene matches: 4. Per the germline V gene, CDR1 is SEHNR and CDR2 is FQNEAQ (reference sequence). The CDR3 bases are TGTGCCAGCAGCCCCGGGACTAGCGGGGTCTCCTACGAGCAGTACTTC. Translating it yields CASSPGTSGVSYEQYF.

Here the CDR3 DNA reads TGTGCCAGCAGCCCCGGGACTAGCGTATCTAACGAGCAGTACTTC. This translates into CASSPGTSVSNEQYF. The gene calls are TRBV5-4 and TRBJ2-7; 10 nucleotides line up with TRBD2. V gave up 4 bases and J gave up 5 bases; unmatched junction bases: 9. The CDR3 has 15 amino acids. CDR1 SGHNT and CDR2 YYREEE come from the germline V gene (reference sequence).

The CDR3 is CASSPLFIAGYTDTQYF. In nucleotides, the CDR3 is TGTGCCAGCAGTCCCCTTTTTATAGCGGGGTACACAGATACGCAGTATTTT. V is TRBV28 and J is TRBJ2-3; 8 bases map to TRBD2. The trim removed 5 bases at V and 2 bases at J, leaving 12 bases unmatched. This CDR3 is built from 17 residues. The V gene's germline CDR1 is MDHEN and CDR2 SYDVKM.

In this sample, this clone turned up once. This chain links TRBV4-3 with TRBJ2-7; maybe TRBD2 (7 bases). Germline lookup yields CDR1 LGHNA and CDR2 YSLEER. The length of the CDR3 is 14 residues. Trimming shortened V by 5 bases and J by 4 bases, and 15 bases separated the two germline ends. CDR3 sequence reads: CASSLGGARYEQYF. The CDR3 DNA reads TGCGCCAGCAGCTTAGGGGGGGCGCGGTACGAGCAGTACTTC.

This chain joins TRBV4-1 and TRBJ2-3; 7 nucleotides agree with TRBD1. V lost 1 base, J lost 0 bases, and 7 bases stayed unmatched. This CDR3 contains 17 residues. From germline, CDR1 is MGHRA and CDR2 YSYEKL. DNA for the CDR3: TGCGCCAGCAGCCAAGCAGGGACAGCCCTTAGCACAGATACGCAGTATTTT. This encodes CASSQAGTALSTDTQYF.

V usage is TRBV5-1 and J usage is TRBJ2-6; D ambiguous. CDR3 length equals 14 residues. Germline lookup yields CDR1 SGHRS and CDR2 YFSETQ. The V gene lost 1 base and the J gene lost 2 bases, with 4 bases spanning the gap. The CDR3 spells CASSLPTGANVLTF. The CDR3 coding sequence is TGCGCCAGCAGCTTGCCCACTGGGGCCAACGTCCTGACTTTC.

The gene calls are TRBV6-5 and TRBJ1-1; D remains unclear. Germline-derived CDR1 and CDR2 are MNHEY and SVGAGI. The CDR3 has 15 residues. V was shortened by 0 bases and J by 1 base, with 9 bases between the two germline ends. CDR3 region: CASSYSTAGNTEAFF. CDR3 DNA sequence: TGTGCCAGCAGTTACTCGACTGCGGGGAACACTGAAGCTTTCTTT.

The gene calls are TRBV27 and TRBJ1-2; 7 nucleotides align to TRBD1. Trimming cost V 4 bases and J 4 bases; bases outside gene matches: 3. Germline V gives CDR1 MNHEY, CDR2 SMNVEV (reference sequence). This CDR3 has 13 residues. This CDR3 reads CASSSTGAYGYTF. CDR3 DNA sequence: TGTGCCAGCAGTTCAACAGGGGCCTATGGCTACACCTTC.